This paragraph reports one T cell receptor beta chain. These data belong to a study of blood T cell repertoires in COVID-19. Study information: Samples came from the United States, Italy and Spain, spanning acute and convalescent COVID-19. Sources were T cells, B-cell-depleted T cells, or PBMCs; the material itself was cDNA or gDNA.

Germline lookup yields CDR1 SGHRS and CDR2 YFSETQ. The V segment lost 0 bases and the J segment 0 bases; nucleotides outside the gene matches: 4. CDR3 size: 17 residues. In the source study's methods: Reference gene primer amplification gave nucleated cell count estimates. Only in-frame clones appear in the TCRdb table, and some are missing; sequencing was by immunoSEQ multiplex PCR. Clonal size and the V and J genes are those of that table, whereas D and trimming came from the DNA. The sample includes about 130,000 clones, about 75% of them seen just once. The sequencing input was peripheral blood. This receptor was obtained from an elderly man with acute or convalescent COVID-19. This chain uses TRBV5-1 with TRBJ1-1; 11 bases line up with TRBD1. The CDR3 DNA reads TGCGCCAGCAGCTTGGCCGGGGGACAGGGGGTGAACACTGAAGCTTTCTTT. Translated, it gives CASSLAGGQGVNTEAFF.